This T cell receptor beta chain originates from a study of T cell repertoires in cytomegalovirus infection. Across the study: Recently identified HLA-C-restricted and well-studied HLA-B-restricted CMV epitopes were used. Carrying CMV and the relevant HLA type showed in public TCR beta signatures.

This clonotype appeared many times. The antigen remains unidentified. TCRdb itself ran the reads through MiXCR, one entry per CDR3 protein. The table records around 710,000 distinct CDR3 sequences, almost 30% of them present only once. The V and J ends lost 0 bases and 8 bases respectively, with 11 bases between them. Germline V gene lookup returns CDR1 SGHVS and CDR2 FNYEAQ. The CDR3 runs 14 residues. The source was cultured CD8+ T cells from PBMCs, collected from culture after CMV antigen stimulation. The chain recombines TRBV7-6 with TRBJ2-1; D gene uncertain. The clonotype comes from a human donor in good health (CMV status not recorded). Some clones in this sample may be carry-over from other donors' samples. The CDR3, as DNA: TGTGCCAGCAGCTTAGCCGAGTCTCGGGATGAGCAGTTCTTC. Translating gives CASSLAESRDEQFF. The complete variable domain, with remaining parts taken from reference TRBV7-6 and TRBJ2-1, reads GAGVSQSPRYKVTKRGQDVALRCDPISGHVSLYWYRQALGQGPEFLTYFNYEAQQDKSGLPNDRFSAERPEGSISTLTIQRTEQRDSAMYRCASSLAESRDEQFFGPGTRLTVL.